This T cell receptor beta chain was captured by sequencing in a study of blood T cell repertoires in COVID-19. Background on the study: Donors in the United States, Italy and Spain gave samples during acute or convalescent COVID-19. PBMCs, B-cell-depleted T cells, or T cells were the source of the cDNA or gDNA that made up the material.

Germline CDR1 reads MNHEY; CDR2 reads SMNVEV (reference sequence). V was trimmed by 5 bases and J by 14 bases, leaving 19 bases between them. The CDR3 has 13 residues. As processed by the authors: From reference gene primer amplification, estimates of nucleated cell counts were derived. Sequencing was performed with immunoSEQ multiplex PCR; in TCRdb, only in-frame clones are kept and a portion is missing. V, J and clone size derive from that table, while D and trimming were established from the DNA sequence. The profile shows roughly 80,000 clones, 90% of them singletons. V is TRBV27 and J is TRBJ1-5; TRBD1 might be the D (6 bases). Sequences were obtained from peripheral blood. This receptor was taken from a woman of 80 years or more with active or convalescent COVID-19. CDR3 sequence reads: CASSTGTPGFEHF. The CDR3 nucleotides read TGTGCCAGCAGTACCGGGACACCTGGTTTTGAGCATTTT.